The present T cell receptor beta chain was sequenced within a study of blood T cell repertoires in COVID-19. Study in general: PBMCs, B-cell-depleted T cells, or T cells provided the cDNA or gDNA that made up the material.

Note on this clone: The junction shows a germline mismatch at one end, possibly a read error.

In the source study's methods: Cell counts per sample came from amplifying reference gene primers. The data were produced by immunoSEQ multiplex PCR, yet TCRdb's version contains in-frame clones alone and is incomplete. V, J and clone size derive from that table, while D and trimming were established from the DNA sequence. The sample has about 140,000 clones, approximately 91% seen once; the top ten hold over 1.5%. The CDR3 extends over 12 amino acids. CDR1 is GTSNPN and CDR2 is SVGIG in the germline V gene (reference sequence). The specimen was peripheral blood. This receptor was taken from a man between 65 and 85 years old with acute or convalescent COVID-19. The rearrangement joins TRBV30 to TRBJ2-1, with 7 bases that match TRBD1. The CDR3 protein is CAWSIGGNKQFF. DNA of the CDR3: TGTGCCTGGAGCATAGGGGGCAATAAGCAGTTCTTC.